One sample yielded the 18 T cell receptor beta chains listed below, sequenced in a study of response to subunit inactivated influenza vaccine. TCRdb used MiXCR to reprocess the RT-PCR reads, holding one entry per CDR3 protein. The sample holds roughly 710,000 distinct CDR3 sequences, 13% to 15% seen once. Sequencing used PBMCs from blood, obtained roughly 15 days before vaccination. Receptors originate from a man aged 50 to 59 who received an inactivated influenza vaccine.

This clonotype appeared a few times. The CDR3 DNA reads as TGTGCCAGCAGCTTAGTTCGGGGGTACCAAGAGACCCAGTACTTC. As protein: CASSLVRGYQETQYF. The chain is built from TRBV7-8 and TRBJ2-5; TRBD2 might be the D (6 bases). This CDR3 has 15 residues. Trimming took off 1 base at V and 0 bases at J, with 9 bases between the two ends. Germline V lookup: CDR1 SGHVS, CDR2 FQNEAQ.

This clonotype has more than one count but fewer than ten. The gene calls are TRBV12-3 or TRBV12-4 and TRBJ2-3, with 7 nucleotides matching TRBD2. After removal of 1 base from V and 3 bases from J, the junction contained 10 bases not matched to a gene. This CDR3 contains 17 residues. The CDR3 DNA is TGTGCCAGCAGTTTAGATTCAGGAGCGGGGATAACAGATACGCAGTATTTT. Amino acid sequence: CASSLDSGAGITDTQYF.

This clonotype was counted a few times. For the CDR3, the DNA is TGTGCCAGCAGCCAAGTTCGGGTCTCACCGTACTACAATGAGCAGTTCTTC. Encoded protein: CASSQVRVSPYYNEQFF. This chain joins TRBV4-2 and TRBJ2-1; unclear D gene. This CDR3 spans 17 amino acids. Between the trimmed V and J ends, which lost 1 base and 3 bases, there was a span of 16 bases. The V gene's germline CDR1 is LGHNA and CDR2 YNFKEQ.

This clonotype showed up many times. The V gene is TRBV4-3, the J gene TRBJ2-3; 10 bases map to TRBD1. The J segment lost 1 base and the V segment lost 2 bases, leaving 3 bases of the junction unmatched. The germline CDR1 and CDR2 sequences are LGHNA and YSLEER. The CDR3 runs to 16 residues. The CDR3 coding sequence is TGCGCCAGCAGCCAATCCGGGACAGGGGGCACAGATACGCAGTATTTT. It yields the protein CASSQSGTGGTDTQYF.

The chain is built from TRBV11-2 and TRBJ2-1; 8 bases are a match to TRBD2. Trimming cost V 3 bases and J 5 bases; bases outside gene matches: 9. The CDR3 has 16 amino acids. Germline loops: CDR1 SGHAT, CDR2 FQNNGV. As DNA, the CDR3 is TGTGCCAGCAGCTTCTTGGCCGCGGGGGGAAACAATGAGCAGTTCTTC. Its translation: CASSFLAAGGNNEQFF. The whole variable domain, filled in from reference TRBV11-2 and TRBJ2-1, reads EAGVAQSPRYKIIEKRQSVAFWCNPISGHATLYWYQQILGQGPKLLIQFQNNGVVDDSQLPKDRFSAERLKGVDSTLKIQPAKLEDSAVYLCASSFLAAGGNNEQFFGPGTRLTVL.

The CDR3 region has the DNA TGTGCCAGCAGCCAAGATGGTAGTTTTTCAGATACGCAGTATTTT. Its protein is CASSQDGSFSDTQYF. The chain employs TRBV14 and TRBJ2-3; no clear D. V was cut by 0 bases and J by 4 bases, with 11 bases left in between. Germline CDR1 reads SGHDN; CDR2 reads FVKESK. The CDR3 spans 15 residues.

The chain carries TRBV29-1 and TRBJ1-1, with D uncertain. The V end lost 4 bases, the J end lost 7 bases, and 16 bases lay between the germline ends. Germline-derived CDR1 and CDR2 are SQVTM and ANQGSEA. This CDR3 comprises 13 residues. DNA for the CDR3: TGCAGCGTTGCCATTTACGAAAGTGTTGAAGCTTTCTTT. Translation gives CSVAIYESVEAFF.

This clonotype has a handful of counts. V and J are TRBV10-2 and TRBJ1-4, with D uncertain. CDR3 length: 14 amino acids. V was cut by 4 bases and J by 8 bases, with 14 bases left in between. Germline V lookup: CDR1 WSHSY, CDR2 SAAADI. In DNA, the CDR3 is TGCGCCAGCAGTGGGATCGCCTTGGGGGAAAAACTGTTTTTT. As protein: CASSGIALGEKLFF.

Only one count was recorded for this clonotype. A much larger clonotype is one base distant, so this may be a read error. The V call is TRBV2, the J call TRBJ1-5, with TRBD1 as a possible D gene (5 bases). CDR3 length equals 15 residues. Germline CDR1 reads SNHLY; CDR2 reads FYNNEI. The CDR3 reads CTSGGRTPSNQPQHF. Written as DNA, the CDR3 is TGTACCTCGGGAGGACGGACACCTAGCAATCAGCCCCAGCATTTT. Combining the CDR3 with reference TRBV2 and TRBJ1-5 gives the whole variable domain EPEVTQTPSHQVTQMGQEVILRCVPISNHLYFYWYRQILGQKVEFLVSFYNNEISEKSEIFDDQFSVERPDGSNFTLKIRSTKLEDSAMYFCTSGGRTPSNQPQHFGDGTRLSIL.

This clonotype was observed a handful of times. The gene calls are TRBV28 and TRBJ2-3; D not certain. V lost 4 bases and J lost 8, with 19 bases in between. In germline, CDR1 is MDHEN, CDR2 SYDVKM. The length of the CDR3 is 15 residues. In DNA form, the CDR3 reads TGTGCCAGCAGTTCTCAGCTACGGACGGTGGCTACGCAGTATTTT. Translation: CASSSQLRTVATQYF.

This clonotype was picked up a small number of times. In nucleotides, the CDR3 is TGTGCCAGCAGTATGGGGACAGCCAACACTGAAGCTTTCTTT. Translation gives CASSMGTANTEAFF. The V gene is TRBV7-9, the J gene TRBJ1-1; 7 bases fit TRBD1. This CDR3 is built from 14 residues. V gave up 6 bases and J gave up 2 bases; unmatched junction bases: 6. CDR1 SEHNR and CDR2 FQNEAQ come from the germline V gene (reference sequence). Full variable domain (remainder filled in from reference TRBV7-9 and TRBJ1-1): DTGVSQNPRHKITKRGQNVTFRCDPISEHNRLYWYRQTLGQGPEFLTYFQNEAQLEKSRLLSDRFSAERPKGSFSTLEIQRTEQGDSAMYLCASSMGTANTEAFFGQGTRLTVV.

The gene calls are TRBV20-1 and TRBJ1-1; D gene unclear. V was cut by 0 bases and J by 0 bases, with 5 bases left in between. Per germline, CDR1 DFQATT and CDR2 SNEGSKA (reference sequence). The CDR3 has 13 amino acids. This CDR3 is CSARDKVNTEAFF. For the CDR3, the DNA is TGCAGTGCTAGAGATAAAGTGAACACTGAAGCTTTCTTT.

This chain links TRBV15 with TRBJ2-7; 9 bases match TRBD2. The CDR3 is 16 residues long. The germline V gene encodes CDR1 LNHNV and CDR2 YYDKDF (reference sequence). V was pared by 3 bases and J by 3 bases, with 9 bases of the junction left unmatched. The CDR3 is CATSSTRGAGGYEQYF. CDR3 bases: TGTGCCACCAGCAGCACCAGGGGAGCGGGAGGCTACGAGCAGTACTTC.

This clonotype showed up just a few times. The chain recombines TRBV6-1 with TRBJ1-4; possible D gene TRBD1, 6 bases. From germline, CDR1 is MNHNS and CDR2 SASEGT. The germline V and J ends were trimmed by 2 bases and 7 bases, with 11 bases remaining between them. CDR3 size: 14 residues. CDR3 DNA: TGTGCCAGCAGTGAAATTGGGACAATTGAAAAACTGTTTTTT. Its translation: CASSEIGTIEKLFF.

The chain is built from TRBV27 and TRBJ2-1; 7 nucleotides align to TRBD1. This CDR3 spans 17 amino acids. CDR1 and CDR2 from the germline V gene are MNHEY and SMNVEV (reference sequence). V lost 6 bases to trimming and J lost 0 bases; unmatched junction nucleotides: 11. CDR3 in DNA: TGTGCCAGCAGACCACGACAGGGTCCGAGCTCCTACAATGAGCAGTTCTTC. This gives the protein CASRPRQGPSSYNEQFF.

The rearrangement joins TRBV29-1 to TRBJ2-7, with D perhaps matching TRBD1 (5 bases). This CDR3 comprises 14 residues. The germline V gene has CDR1 SQVTM and CDR2 ANQGSEA. Trimming stripped 4 bases from V and 5 bases from J, with 18 bases between. The CDR3 reads CSVGSGGAANEQYF. The CDR3 DNA sequence: TGCAGCGTTGGATCGGGTGGGGCTGCCAACGAGCAGTACTTC.

This clonotype was counted a few times. The chain has TRBV29-1 and TRBJ2-5, with 7 bases identical to TRBD1. After removal of 7 bases from V and 4 bases from J, the junction contained 9 bases not matched to a gene. Germline V gene lookup returns CDR1 SQVTM and CDR2 ANQGSEA. The CDR3 contains 13 residues. The CDR3 coding sequence is TGCAGCGGCGAGGGGCACAGGGGAGAGACCCAGTACTTC. Amino acid sequence: CSGEGHRGETQYF.

This clonotype was seen only a few times. This sequence joins TRBV11-2 and TRBJ2-1; TRBD2 aligns across 7 bases. This CDR3 comprises 14 residues. Germline CDR1 is SGHAT and CDR2 is FQNNGV. The ends lost 4 bases at V and 8 bases at J; junction bases unmatched: 8. DNA of the CDR3: TGTGCCAGCAGCTCCCCAGAAACTAGCGATGAGCAGTTCTTC. Translation: CASSSPETSDEQFF.